The 16 T cell receptor beta chains below were found in one sample sequenced in a study of identical twins. Via MiXCR, TCRdb re-called the 5' RACE reads, giving one row per CDR3 protein. This table holds some 210,000 distinct CDR3 sequences, roughly 15% found once. The sample also formed part of further work on T cells expressing NK-cell markers.

The source material was CD8+ T cells sorted from blood. These receptors were collected from a woman aged 18-29 years in good health.

The J gene is TRBJ2-5, the V gene TRBV10-1; 7 positions agree with TRBD1. CDR3 length equals 18 residues. Germline lookup yields CDR1 WNHNN and CDR2 SYGVQD (reference sequence). Trimming took 2 bases from V and 5 from J; bases not matched to a gene: 17. As DNA, the CDR3 is TGCGCCAGCAGTGAGAAACAACAGGGGACCGGGACGTGGGAGACCCAGTACTTC. This encodes CASSEKQQGTGTWETQYF.

The rearrangement links TRBV21-1 to TRBJ1-2; the table's TRBD1 call for D was not verified on the DNA. TRBV21-1 is a recognized pseudogene. This CDR3 is built from 14 residues. CDR3 nucleotide sequence: TGTGCCAGCAGGATATATAGGGGTTTCTATGGCTACACCTTC. It is translated as CASRIYRGFYGYTF.

V gene TRBV19 combines with J gene TRBJ1-6; weak D call: TRBD1 (6 bases). The CDR3 has 15 amino acids. Germline V gene sequence: CDR1 LNHDA, CDR2 SQIVND (reference sequence). The V gene lost 8 bases and the J gene lost 10 bases, with 21 bases spanning the gap. The CDR3, as DNA: TGTGCCAGTCACACTACCTCAGGACAGCACTCACCCCTCCACTTT. Its protein is CASHTTSGQHSPLHF.

V and J are TRBV9 and TRBJ2-1, with 8 bases identical to TRBD2. Germline-derived CDR1 and CDR2 are SGDLS and YYNGEE. V lost 4 bases to trimming and J lost 4 bases; unmatched junction nucleotides: 7. This CDR3 is built from 15 residues. CDR3 sequence reads: CASSTRTSRYNEQFF. CDR3 bases: TGTGCCAGCAGCACCCGGACTAGCAGATACAATGAGCAGTTCTTC. Full variable domain (rest looked up from reference TRBV9 and TRBJ2-1): DSGVTQTPKHLITATGQRVTLRCSPRSGDLSVYWYQQSLDQGLQFLIQYYNGEERAKGNILERFSAQQFPDLHSELNLSSLELGDSALYFCASSTRTSRYNEQFFGPGTRLTVL.

The rearrangement uses TRBV19 and TRBJ1-2; a possible D gene is TRBD1 (5 bases). V lost 7 bases to trimming and J lost 4 bases, with 13 bases between them. Germline CDR1 is LNHDA and CDR2 is SQIVND (reference sequence). The CDR3 spans 13 residues. DNA of the CDR3: TGTGCCAGTACCTCCGGCGGGGGCTATGGCTACACCTTC. This gives the protein CASTSGGGYGYTF.

CDR3 DNA: TGTGCCAGCAGCGTAGACGGGGGACCAGAGACCCAGTACTTC. Encoded protein: CASSVDGGPETQYF. V is TRBV9 and J is TRBJ2-5; TRBD2 might be the D (6 bases). The V end lost 0 bases, the J end lost 4 bases, and 10 bases lay between the germline ends. The CDR3 is made up of 14 amino acids. From germline, CDR1 is SGDLS and CDR2 YYNGEE.

This chain connects TRBV13 to TRBJ2-3, with D perhaps matching TRBD2 (6 bases). Germline V CDR1 and CDR2: PRHDT, FYEKMQ (reference sequence). The CDR3 loop spans 13 amino acids. V lost 3 bases and J 5 bases, leaving 9 bases between the germline ends. DNA of the CDR3: TGTGCCAGCAGCTTCGGGAGTAGAGATACGCAGTATTTT. This sequence encodes CASSFGSRDTQYF. Looking up the rest from reference TRBV13 and TRBJ2-3 gives the full variable domain: AAGVIQSPRHLIKEKRETATLKCYPIPRHDTVYWYQQGPGQDPQFLISFYEKMQSDKGSIPDRFSAQQFSDYHSELNMSSLELGDSALYFCASSFGSRDTQYFGPGTRLTVL.

This clonotype appeared a few times. This sequence joins TRBV29-1 and TRBJ2-1; 11 bases agree with TRBD2. Trimming cost V 1 base and J 6 bases; bases outside gene matches: 8. Germline-derived CDR1 and CDR2 are SQVTM and ANQGSEA. The CDR3 loop spans 16 amino acids. The CDR3 sequence: CSVEGPTSGSSNEQFF. The DNA of the CDR3 is TGCAGCGTTGAAGGTCCAACTAGCGGGAGTAGCAATGAGCAGTTCTTC.

The rearrangement uses TRBV12-3 or TRBV12-4 and TRBJ1-2; TRBD1 matches at 7 bases. After removal of 5 bases from V and 8 bases from J, the junction contained 8 bases not matched to a gene. This CDR3 is built from 13 residues. CDR3 in DNA: TGTGCCAGCAGTGTGGACAGGATAGGGGGCTACACCTTC. It yields the protein CASSVDRIGGYTF.

The chain joins TRBV7-9 to TRBJ2-4; tentative D call: TRBD1 (5 bases). Germline V gene sequence: CDR1 SEHNR, CDR2 FQNEAQ (reference sequence). V was clipped by 6 bases and J by 1 base, with 13 bases between them. The CDR3 runs to 15 residues. The DNA for the CDR3 is TGTGCCAGCAGTTCAAAGGGGATGGCCAAAAACATTCAGTACTTC. Translation: CASSSKGMAKNIQYF. Drawing the rest from reference TRBV7-9 and TRBJ2-4, the complete variable domain is DTGVSQNPRHKITKRGQNVTFRCDPISEHNRLYWYRQTLGQGPEFLTYFQNEAQLEKSRLLSDRFSAERPKGSFSTLEIQRTEQGDSAMYLCASSSKGMAKNIQYFGAGTRLSVL.

The genes are TRBV2 and TRBJ2-5; D is undetermined. The germline V gene encodes CDR1 SNHLY and CDR2 FYNNEI. CDR3 length: 14 amino acids. V gave up 3 bases and J gave up 0 bases, with 8 bases separating them. Written as DNA, the CDR3 is TGTGCCAGCAGTGATGGCCAGTACCAAGAGACCCAGTACTTC. Translation gives CASSDGQYQETQYF.

The CDR3 DNA reads as TGTGCCAGCAACCTAGCGGGAGGGGAAACTAATGAGCAGTTCTTC. Protein product: CASNLAGGETNEQFF. V and J are TRBV27 and TRBJ2-1; 12 nucleotides match TRBD2. CDR1 is MNHEY, CDR2 SMNVEV, per germline (reference sequence). With V trimmed by 7 bases and J by 7 bases, 8 bases remained unmatched. CDR3 length: 15 residues.

This clonotype was counted only a few times. This chain connects TRBV12-3 or TRBV12-4 to TRBJ2-1, with a tentative D call TRBD1 (6 bases). V gave up 1 base and J gave up 7 bases, with 11 bases separating them. This CDR3 is built from 14 residues. The CDR3 bases are TGTGCCAGCAGTTTAGGGACAGCCTGGAATGAGCAGTTCTTC. Translated: CASSLGTAWNEQFF.

V is TRBV12-3 or TRBV12-4 and J is TRBJ2-7; 11 bases align to TRBD2. The CDR3 is made up of 14 amino acids. Trimming cost V 5 bases and J 7 bases; bases outside gene matches: 7. CDR3 coding DNA: TGTGCCAGCAGTGAGGCTAGCGGGGGGCGGGAGCAGTACTTC. This gives the protein CASSEASGGREQYF.

The genes are TRBV20-1 and TRBJ2-3; 9 nucleotides line up with TRBD2. The germline CDR1 and CDR2 sequences are DFQATT and SNEGSKA (reference sequence). The CDR3 runs to 14 residues. Unmatched junction bases numbered 3, after V lost 1 base and J lost 4 bases. CDR3 protein: CSARGGLAPDTQYF. CDR3 in DNA: TGCAGTGCTAGAGGGGGACTAGCCCCAGATACGCAGTATTTT.

This chain joins TRBV12-3 or TRBV12-4 and TRBJ2-3; D remains ambiguous. V was pared by 7 bases and J by 5 bases, with 10 bases between. The CDR3 consists of 12 residues. DNA for the CDR3: TGTGCCAGCACTCCAACGCAAGATACGCAGTATTTT. Protein sequence: CASTPTQDTQYF.